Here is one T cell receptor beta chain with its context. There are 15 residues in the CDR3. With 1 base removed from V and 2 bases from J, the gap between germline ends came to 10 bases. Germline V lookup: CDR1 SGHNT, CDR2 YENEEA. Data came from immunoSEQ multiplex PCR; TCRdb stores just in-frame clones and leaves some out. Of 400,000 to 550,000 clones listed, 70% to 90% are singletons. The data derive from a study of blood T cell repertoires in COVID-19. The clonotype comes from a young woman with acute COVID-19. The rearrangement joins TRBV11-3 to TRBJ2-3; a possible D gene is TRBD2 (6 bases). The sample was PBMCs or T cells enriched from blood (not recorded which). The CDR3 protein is CASSLGDSNTDTQYF. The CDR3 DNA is TGTGCCAGCAGCTTAGGGGACTCTAACACAGATACGCAGTATTTT.